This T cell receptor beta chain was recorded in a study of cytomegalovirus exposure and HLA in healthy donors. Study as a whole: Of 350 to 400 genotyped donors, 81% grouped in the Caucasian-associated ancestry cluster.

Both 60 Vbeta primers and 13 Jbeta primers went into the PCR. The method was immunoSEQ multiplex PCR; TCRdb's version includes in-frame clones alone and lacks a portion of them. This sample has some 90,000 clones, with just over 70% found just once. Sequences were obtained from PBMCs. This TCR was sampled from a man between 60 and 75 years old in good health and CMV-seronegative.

CDR3 nucleotides: TGTGCCAGCAGCCCGTGGACTAGCGCTTACAATGAGCAGTTCTTC. Amino acids: CASSPWTSAYNEQFF. The chain combines TRBV9 with TRBJ2-1; 9 nucleotides line up with TRBD2. Germline CDR1 SGDLS, CDR2 YYNGEE. The CDR3 length is 15 residues. J gave up 4 bases and V 4 bases, and 6 bases lay outside the gene matches.